These 6 T cell receptor beta chains came from one sample sequenced in a study of blood T cell repertoires in COVID-19. TCRdb keeps only in-frame clones here, not all; method: immunoSEQ multiplex PCR. In the table there are 330,000 or so clones, more than 75% of which are singletons. Sequencing was done on a sample of PBMCs or T cells enriched from blood (not recorded which). The receptors derive from a woman aged 25 to 45 who had recovered from COVID-19.

This chain connects TRBV12-3 or TRBV12-4 to TRBJ2-5; D might be TRBD2 (5 bases). V lost 6 bases and J lost 5, with 13 bases in between. The CDR3 is made up of 13 amino acids. This CDR3 is CASRRRGSETQYF. The CDR3 nucleotides read TGTGCCAGCAGGCGTCGGGGTTCGGAGACCCAGTACTTC.

This chain connects TRBV2 to TRBJ1-1; D unclear. CDR3 length: 12 residues. Germline V gene data show CDR1 as SNHLY and CDR2 as FYNNEI. The V gene lost 7 bases and the J gene lost 6 bases, with 12 bases spanning the gap. In DNA, the CDR3 is TGTGCCAGCAAAGCATCTGTTGCTGAAGCTTTCTTT. Translating it yields CASKASVAEAFF.

The gene calls are TRBV3-1 (or the pseudogene TRBV3-2) and TRBJ2-7; 15 bases are a match to TRBD2. Germline values: CDR1 LGHDT, CDR2 YNNKEL (reference sequence). The CDR3 has 18 residues. After removal of 4 bases from V and 5 bases from J, the junction contained 12 bases not matched to a gene. Here the CDR3 DNA reads TGTGCCAGCAGCCGACCCAGCGGACTAGCGGGAGGGCCGGACGAGCAGTACTTC. It is translated as CASSRPSGLAGGPDEQYF.

The chain employs TRBV18 and TRBJ1-1, with D maybe TRBD1 (5 bases). Trimming removed 0 bases from V and 3 bases from J, with 17 bases in between. The germline V gene encodes CDR1 KGHSH and CDR2 LQKENI. The CDR3 sequence is 17 residues long. This chain's CDR3 is CASSPPGGASRDTEAFF. The CDR3 DNA sequence: TGTGCCAGCTCACCACCTGGAGGGGCCTCCCGGGACACTGAAGCTTTCTTT.

This clone was counted a few times. V and J are TRBV3-1 (or the pseudogene TRBV3-2) and TRBJ2-1, with TRBD2 identical over 13 bases. From germline, CDR1 is LGHDT and CDR2 YNNKEL (reference sequence). V was pared by 2 bases and J by 7 bases, with 2 bases of the junction left unmatched. The CDR3 spans 15 residues. CDR3 coding DNA: TGTGCCAGCAGCCAATGGACTAGCGGGAGTAATGAGCAGTTCTTC. This sequence encodes CASSQWTSGSNEQFF.

V and J are TRBV11-2 and TRBJ1-3; D unresolved. This CDR3 has 12 amino acids. From germline, CDR1 is SGHAT and CDR2 FQNNGV. V shed 5 bases and J shed 7 bases, with 9 bases lying between them. CDR3 in DNA: TGTGCCAGCAGCACTAATAGGAACACCATATATTTT. This encodes CASSTNRNTIYF.